The source of this T cell receptor (beta chain) is a study of blood T cells in healthy people across ages. Unmatched junction bases numbered 2, after V lost 0 bases and J lost 0 bases. Germline assignment: CDR1 MGHRA and CDR2 YSYEKL. CDR3 size: 16 residues. In the case of this clonotype: Its antigen is still unknown.

Study outcomes and limitations: TCR beta diversity was tightly associated with the proportion of naive T cells.

Primed by a sample-barcoded 5' primer and a J-beta primer mix, a second PCR proceeded for 7 to 11 cycles. TCRdb passed the 5' RACE reads through MiXCR, listing each CDR3 protein once. Of about 1,500,000 distinct CDR3 sequences in the sample, about 30% are singletons; the top ten hold about 7.7%. Specimen: blood. The chain recombines TRBV4-1 with TRBJ2-3, with 8 bases identical to TRBD2. The clonotype comes from a woman in her 30s in good health. CDR3: CASSQEGTRSTDTQYF. CDR3 DNA: TGCGCCAGCAGCCAAGAGGGGACTAGGAGCACAGATACGCAGTATTTT.